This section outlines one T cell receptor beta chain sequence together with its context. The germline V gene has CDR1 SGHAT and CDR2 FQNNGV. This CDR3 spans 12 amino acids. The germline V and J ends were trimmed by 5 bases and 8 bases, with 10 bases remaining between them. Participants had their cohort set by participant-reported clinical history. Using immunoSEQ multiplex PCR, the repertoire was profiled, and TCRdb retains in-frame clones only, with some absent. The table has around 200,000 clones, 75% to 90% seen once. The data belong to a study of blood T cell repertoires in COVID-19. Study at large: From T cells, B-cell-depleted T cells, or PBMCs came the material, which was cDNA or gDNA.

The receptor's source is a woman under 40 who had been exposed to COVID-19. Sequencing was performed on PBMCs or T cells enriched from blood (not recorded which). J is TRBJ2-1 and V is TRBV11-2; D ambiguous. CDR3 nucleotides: TGTGCCAGCAGCACCTTAGTCTATGAGCAGTTCTTC. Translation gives CASSTLVYEQFF.